The entry that follows covers one T cell receptor beta chain sequence. Germline V lookup: CDR1 SGHTA, CDR2 FQGTGA. This CDR3 region has 15 residues. Trimming pared 6 bases from V and 4 bases from J, leaving 16 bases between. The data were taken from a study of blood T cell repertoires in COVID-19. The data were produced by immunoSEQ multiplex PCR, yet TCRdb's version contains in-frame clones alone and is incomplete. This table holds tens of thousands of clones, about 82% found once. The receptor was isolated from a man in his forties or fifties with active COVID-19. Sequenced input: peripheral blood. The V call is TRBV7-3, the J call TRBJ2-1, with D possibly TRBD1 on 5 matching bases. CDR3 residues: CASSPQGREYNEQFF. The CDR3, as DNA: TGTGCCAGCAGTCCCCAGGGAAGGGAATACAATGAGCAGTTCTTC.